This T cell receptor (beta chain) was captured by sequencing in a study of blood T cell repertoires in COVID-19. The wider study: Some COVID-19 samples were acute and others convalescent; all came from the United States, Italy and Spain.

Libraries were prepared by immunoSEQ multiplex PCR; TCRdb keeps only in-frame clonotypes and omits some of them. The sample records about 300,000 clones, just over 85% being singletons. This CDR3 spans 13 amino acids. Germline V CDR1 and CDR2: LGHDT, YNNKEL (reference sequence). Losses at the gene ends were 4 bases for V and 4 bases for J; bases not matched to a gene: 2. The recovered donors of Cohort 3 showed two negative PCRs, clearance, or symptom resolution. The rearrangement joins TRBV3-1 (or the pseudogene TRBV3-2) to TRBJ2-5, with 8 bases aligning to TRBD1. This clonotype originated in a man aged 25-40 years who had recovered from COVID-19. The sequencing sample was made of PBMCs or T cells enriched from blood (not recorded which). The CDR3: CASSRTGSETQYF. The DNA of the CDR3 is TGTGCCAGCAGCCGGACAGGGTCAGAGACCCAGTACTTC.